This T cell receptor (beta chain) was documented in a study of shared clonotypes between healthy human individuals. Study conclusions and caveats: Non-shared clonotypes displayed generation probabilities falling below those of clonotypes present in all four donors.

Here immunoSEQ multiplex PCR was the method, and the copy in TCRdb shows in-frame clones only, minus some. The sample comprises approximately 840,000 clones, 96% of which are singletons, and under 0.3% rests with the top ten. This clone appeared a single time. Its target is not known. As defined, naive CD8 cells were CD45RO-negative and positively selected for CCR7, with terminally differentiated effector memory CD45RA+ cells excluded. Sequencing was carried out using naive CD8+ T cells sorted from blood. This TCR derives from a man aged 25 to 45 in good health.

The CDR3 nucleotides read TGTGCCAGCAGCTTAGATGACGGCGTAGCCAAAAACATTCAGTACTTC. Residues: CASSLDDGVAKNIQYF. The V gene is TRBV11-2, the J gene TRBJ2-4; D ambiguous. V lost 0 bases to trimming and J lost 0 bases, with 9 bases between them. The CDR3 has 16 residues. CDR1 and CDR2 from the germline V gene are SGHAT and FQNNGV. The variable domain in full, completed from reference TRBV11-2 and TRBJ2-4, reads EAGVAQSPRYKIIEKRQSVAFWCNPISGHATLYWYQQILGQGPKLLIQFQNNGVVDDSQLPKDRFSAERLKGVDSTLKIQPAKLEDSAVYLCASSLDDGVAKNIQYFGAGTRLSVL.